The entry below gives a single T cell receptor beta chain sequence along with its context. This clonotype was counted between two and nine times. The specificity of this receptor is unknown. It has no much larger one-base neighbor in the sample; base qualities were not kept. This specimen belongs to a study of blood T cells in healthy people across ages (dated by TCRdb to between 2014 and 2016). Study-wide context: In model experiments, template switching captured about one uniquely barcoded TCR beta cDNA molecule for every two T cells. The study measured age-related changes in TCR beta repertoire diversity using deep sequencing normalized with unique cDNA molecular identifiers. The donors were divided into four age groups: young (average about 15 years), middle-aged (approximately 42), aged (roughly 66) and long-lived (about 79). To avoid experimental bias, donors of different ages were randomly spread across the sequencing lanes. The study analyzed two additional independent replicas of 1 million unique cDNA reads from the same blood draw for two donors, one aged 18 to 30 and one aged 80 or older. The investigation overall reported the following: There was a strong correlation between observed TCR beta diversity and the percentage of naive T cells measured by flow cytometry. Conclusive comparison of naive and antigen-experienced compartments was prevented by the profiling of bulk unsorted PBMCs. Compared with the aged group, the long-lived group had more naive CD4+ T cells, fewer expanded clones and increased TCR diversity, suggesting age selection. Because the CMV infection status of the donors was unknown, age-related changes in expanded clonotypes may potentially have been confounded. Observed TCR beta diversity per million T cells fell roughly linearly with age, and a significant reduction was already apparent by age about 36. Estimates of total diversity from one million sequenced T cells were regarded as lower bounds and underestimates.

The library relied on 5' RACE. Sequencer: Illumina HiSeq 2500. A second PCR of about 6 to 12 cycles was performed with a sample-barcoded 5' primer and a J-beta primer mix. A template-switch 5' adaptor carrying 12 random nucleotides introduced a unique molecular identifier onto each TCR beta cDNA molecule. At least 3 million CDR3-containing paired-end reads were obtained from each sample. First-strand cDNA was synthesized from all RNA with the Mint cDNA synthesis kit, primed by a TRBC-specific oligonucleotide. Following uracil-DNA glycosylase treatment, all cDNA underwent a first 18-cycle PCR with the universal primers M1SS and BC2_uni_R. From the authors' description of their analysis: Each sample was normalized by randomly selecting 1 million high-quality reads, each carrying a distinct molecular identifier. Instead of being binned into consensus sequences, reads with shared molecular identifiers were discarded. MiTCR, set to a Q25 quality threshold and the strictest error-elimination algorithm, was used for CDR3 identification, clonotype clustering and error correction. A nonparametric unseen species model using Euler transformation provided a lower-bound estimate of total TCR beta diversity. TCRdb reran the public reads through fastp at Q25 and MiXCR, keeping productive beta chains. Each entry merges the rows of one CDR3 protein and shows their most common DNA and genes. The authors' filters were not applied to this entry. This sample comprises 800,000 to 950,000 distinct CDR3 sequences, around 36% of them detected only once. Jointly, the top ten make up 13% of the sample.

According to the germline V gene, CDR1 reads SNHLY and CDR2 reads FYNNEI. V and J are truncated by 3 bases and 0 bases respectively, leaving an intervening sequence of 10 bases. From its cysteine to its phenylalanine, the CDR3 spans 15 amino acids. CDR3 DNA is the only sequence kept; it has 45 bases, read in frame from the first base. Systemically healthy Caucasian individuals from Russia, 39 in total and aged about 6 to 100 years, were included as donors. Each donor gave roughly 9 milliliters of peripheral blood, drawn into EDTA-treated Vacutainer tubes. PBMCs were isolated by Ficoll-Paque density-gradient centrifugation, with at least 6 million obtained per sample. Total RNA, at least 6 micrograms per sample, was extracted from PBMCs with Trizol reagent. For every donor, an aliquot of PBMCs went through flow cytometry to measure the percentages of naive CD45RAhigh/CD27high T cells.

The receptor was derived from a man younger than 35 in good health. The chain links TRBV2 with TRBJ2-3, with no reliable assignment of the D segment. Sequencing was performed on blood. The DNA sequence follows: TGTGCCAGCAGTGATAGCTCCGGGAGCACAGATACGCAGTATTTT. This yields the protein CASSDSSGSTDTQYF.